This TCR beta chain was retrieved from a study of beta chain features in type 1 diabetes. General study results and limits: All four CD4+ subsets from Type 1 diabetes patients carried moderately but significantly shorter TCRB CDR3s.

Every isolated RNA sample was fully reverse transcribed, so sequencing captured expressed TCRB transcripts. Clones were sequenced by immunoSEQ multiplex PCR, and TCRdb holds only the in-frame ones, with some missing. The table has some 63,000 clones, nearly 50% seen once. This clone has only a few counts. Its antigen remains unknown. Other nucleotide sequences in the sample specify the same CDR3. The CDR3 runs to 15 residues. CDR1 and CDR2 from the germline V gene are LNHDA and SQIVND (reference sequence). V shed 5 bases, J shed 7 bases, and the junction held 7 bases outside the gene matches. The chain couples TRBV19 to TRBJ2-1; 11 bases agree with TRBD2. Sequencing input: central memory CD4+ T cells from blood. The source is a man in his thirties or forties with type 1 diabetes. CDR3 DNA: TGTGCCAGTAGTCTGCTAGCGGGGGGTAGGAATGAGCAGTTCTTC. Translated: CASSLLAGGRNEQFF. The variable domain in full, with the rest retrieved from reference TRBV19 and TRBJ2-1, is DGGITQSPKYLFRKEGQNVTLSCEQNLNHDAMYWYRQDPGQGLRLIYYSQIVNDFQKGDIAEGYSVSREKKESFPLTVTSAQKNPTAFYLCASSLLAGGRNEQFFGPGTRLTVL.